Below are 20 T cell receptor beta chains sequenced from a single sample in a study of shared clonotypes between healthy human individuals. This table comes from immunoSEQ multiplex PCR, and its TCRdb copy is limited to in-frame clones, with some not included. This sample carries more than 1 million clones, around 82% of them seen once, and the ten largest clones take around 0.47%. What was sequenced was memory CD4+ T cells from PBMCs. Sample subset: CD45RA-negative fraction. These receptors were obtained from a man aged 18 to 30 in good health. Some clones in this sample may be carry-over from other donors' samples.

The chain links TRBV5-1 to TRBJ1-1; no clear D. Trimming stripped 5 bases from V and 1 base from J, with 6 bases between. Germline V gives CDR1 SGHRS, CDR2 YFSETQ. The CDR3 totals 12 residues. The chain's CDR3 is CASRLKNTEAFF. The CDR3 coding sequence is TGCGCCAGCAGGTTGAAGAACACTGAAGCTTTCTTT.

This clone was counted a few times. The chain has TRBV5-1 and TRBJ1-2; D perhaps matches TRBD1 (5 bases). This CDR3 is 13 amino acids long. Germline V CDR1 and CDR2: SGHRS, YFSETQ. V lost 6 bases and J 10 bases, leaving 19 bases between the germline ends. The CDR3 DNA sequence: TGCGCCAGCACCCAAAGGGACGGCTTGGACTACACCTTC. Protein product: CASTQRDGLDYTF.

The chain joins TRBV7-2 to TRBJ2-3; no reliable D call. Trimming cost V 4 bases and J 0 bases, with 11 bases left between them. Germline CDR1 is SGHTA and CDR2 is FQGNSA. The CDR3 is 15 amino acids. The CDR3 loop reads CASSSRPSSTDTQYF. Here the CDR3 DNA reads TGTGCCAGCAGCTCTCGGCCTTCTAGCACAGATACGCAGTATTTT. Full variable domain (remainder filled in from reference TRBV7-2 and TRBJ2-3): GAGVSQSPSNKVTEKGKDVELRCDPISGHTALYWYRQSLGQGLEFLIYFQGNSAPDKSGLPSDRFSAERTGGSVSTLTIQRTQQEDSAVYLCASSSRPSSTDTQYFGPGTRLTVL.

Here the CDR3 reads CASSIVTGASPRGYTF. The CDR3 nucleotides are TGTGCCAGTAGTATAGTTACGGGGGCCTCACCCCGTGGCTACACCTTC. V usage is TRBV19 and J usage is TRBJ1-2; D is possibly TRBD1 (6 bases). V was trimmed by 1 base and J by 7 bases, leaving 19 bases between them. CDR3 length: 16 amino acids. Germline CDR1 reads LNHDA; CDR2 reads SQIVND (reference sequence).

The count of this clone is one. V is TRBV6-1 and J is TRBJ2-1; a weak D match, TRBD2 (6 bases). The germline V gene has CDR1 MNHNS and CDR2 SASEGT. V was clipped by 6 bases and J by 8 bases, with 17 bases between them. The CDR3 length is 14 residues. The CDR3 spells CASRSLPTGDEQFF. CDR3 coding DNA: TGTGCCAGCAGGTCCCTCCCCACGGGGGATGAGCAGTTCTTC.

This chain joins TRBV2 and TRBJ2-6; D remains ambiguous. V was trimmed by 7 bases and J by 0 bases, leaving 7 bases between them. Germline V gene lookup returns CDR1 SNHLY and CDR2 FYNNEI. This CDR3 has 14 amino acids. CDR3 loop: CASNLGSGANVLTF. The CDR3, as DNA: TGTGCCAGCAACCTCGGCTCTGGGGCCAACGTCCTGACTTTC.

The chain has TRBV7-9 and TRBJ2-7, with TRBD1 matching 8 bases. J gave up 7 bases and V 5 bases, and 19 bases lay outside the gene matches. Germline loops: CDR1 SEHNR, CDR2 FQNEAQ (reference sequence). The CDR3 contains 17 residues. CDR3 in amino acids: CASSVEPTGQAAKEQYF. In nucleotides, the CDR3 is TGTGCCAGCAGCGTAGAGCCCACGGGACAGGCGGCCAAGGAGCAGTACTTC.

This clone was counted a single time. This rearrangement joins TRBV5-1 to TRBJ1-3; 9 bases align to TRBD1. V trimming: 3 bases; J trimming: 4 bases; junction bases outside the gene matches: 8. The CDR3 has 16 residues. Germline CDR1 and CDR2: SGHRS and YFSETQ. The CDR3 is CASSSSGTGPGNTIYF. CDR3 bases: TGCGCCAGCAGCTCCTCCGGGACAGGGCCCGGAAACACCATATATTTT.

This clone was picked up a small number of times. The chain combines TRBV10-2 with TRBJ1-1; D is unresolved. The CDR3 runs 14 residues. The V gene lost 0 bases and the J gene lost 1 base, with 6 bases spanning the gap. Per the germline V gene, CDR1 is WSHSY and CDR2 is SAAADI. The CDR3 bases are TGCGCCAGCAGTGAGTCAAGATGGAACACTGAAGCTTTCTTT. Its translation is CASSESRWNTEAFF.

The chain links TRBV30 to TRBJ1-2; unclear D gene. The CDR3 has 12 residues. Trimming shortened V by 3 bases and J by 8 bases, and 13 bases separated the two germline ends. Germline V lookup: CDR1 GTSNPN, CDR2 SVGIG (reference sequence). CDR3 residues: CAWRVMASGYTF. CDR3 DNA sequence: TGTGCCTGGAGGGTTATGGCCTCAGGCTACACCTTC.

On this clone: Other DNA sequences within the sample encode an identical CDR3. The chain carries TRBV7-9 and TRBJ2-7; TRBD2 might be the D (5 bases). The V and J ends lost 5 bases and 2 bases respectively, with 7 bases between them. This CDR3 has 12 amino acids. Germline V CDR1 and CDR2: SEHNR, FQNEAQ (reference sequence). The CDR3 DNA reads TGTGCCAGCAGCCCGCGGGCCTACGAGCAGTACTTC. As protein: CASSPRAYEQYF.

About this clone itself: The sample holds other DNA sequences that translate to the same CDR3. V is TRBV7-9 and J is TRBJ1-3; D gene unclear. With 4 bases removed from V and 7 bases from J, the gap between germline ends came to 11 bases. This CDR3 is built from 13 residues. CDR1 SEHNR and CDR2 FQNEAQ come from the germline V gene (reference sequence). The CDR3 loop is CASSSLIVNTIYF. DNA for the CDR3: TGTGCCAGCAGCTCCCTCATCGTCAACACCATATATTTT.

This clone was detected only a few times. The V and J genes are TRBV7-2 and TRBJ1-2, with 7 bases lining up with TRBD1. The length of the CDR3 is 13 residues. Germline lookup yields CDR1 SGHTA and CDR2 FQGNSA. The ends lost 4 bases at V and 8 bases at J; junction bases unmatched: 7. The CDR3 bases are TGTGCCAGCAGCTCCACAATGACAGGGGGCTACACCTTC. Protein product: CASSSTMTGGYTF.

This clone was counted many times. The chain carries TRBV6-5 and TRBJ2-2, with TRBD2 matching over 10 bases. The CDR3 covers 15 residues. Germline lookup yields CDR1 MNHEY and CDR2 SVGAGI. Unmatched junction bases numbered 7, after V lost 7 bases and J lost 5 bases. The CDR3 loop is CASKGLAGETGELFF. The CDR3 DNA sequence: TGTGCCAGCAAGGGTCTAGCGGGAGAGACCGGGGAGCTGTTTTTT.

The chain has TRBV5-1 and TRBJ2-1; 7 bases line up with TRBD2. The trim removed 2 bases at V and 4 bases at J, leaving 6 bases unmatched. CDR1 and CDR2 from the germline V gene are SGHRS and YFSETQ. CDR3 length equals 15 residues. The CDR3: CASSFAGDFYNEQFF. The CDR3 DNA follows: TGCGCCAGCAGCTTTGCGGGAGACTTTTACAATGAGCAGTTCTTC.

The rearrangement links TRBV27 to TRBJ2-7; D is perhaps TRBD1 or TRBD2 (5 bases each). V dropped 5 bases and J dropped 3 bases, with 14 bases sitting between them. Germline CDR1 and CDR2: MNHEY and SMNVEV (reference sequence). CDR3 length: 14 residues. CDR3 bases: TGTGCCAGCAGTACTAGGGGCGATCTCTACGAGCAGTACTTC. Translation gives CASSTRGDLYEQYF.

The CDR3 sequence is CSVQGDTDTQYF. CDR3 coding DNA: TGCAGCGTCCAGGGAGACACAGATACGCAGTATTTT. V gene TRBV29-1 combines with J gene TRBJ2-3, with D possibly being TRBD1 or TRBD2 (5 bases each). The germline gives CDR1 SQVTM, CDR2 ANQGSEA. Trimming shortened V by 6 bases and J by 2 bases, and 9 bases separated the two germline ends. There are 12 residues in the CDR3.

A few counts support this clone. As DNA, the CDR3 is TGCGCCAGCAGCGCTGGGGGTAGTCAGCCCCAGCATTTT. Translation: CASSAGGSQPQHF. This chain joins TRBV5-1 and TRBJ1-5; tentatively, D is TRBD1 (5 bases). The CDR3 covers 13 residues. V lost 4 bases and J 6 bases, leaving 11 bases between the germline ends. From germline, CDR1 is SGHRS and CDR2 YFSETQ.

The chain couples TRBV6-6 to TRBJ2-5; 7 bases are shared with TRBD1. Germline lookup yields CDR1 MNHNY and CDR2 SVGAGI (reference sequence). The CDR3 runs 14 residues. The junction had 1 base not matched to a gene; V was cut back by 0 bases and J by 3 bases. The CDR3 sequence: CASSYSGTEETQYF. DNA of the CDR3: TGTGCCAGCAGTTACTCCGGGACAGAAGAGACCCAGTACTTC.

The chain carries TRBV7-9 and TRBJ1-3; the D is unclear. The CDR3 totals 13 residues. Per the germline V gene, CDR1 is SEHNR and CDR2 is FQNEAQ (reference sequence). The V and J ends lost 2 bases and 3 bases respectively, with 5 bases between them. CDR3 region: CASSLSGGNTIYF. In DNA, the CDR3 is TGTGCCAGCAGCTTATCGGGTGGAAACACCATATATTTT.